This TCR beta chain came from a study of T cell responses to AZD1222 COVID-19 vaccine. General study findings and limits: At 160-218 and 743-854, vaccine-associated CD4 TCRs were dominant, and they spanned spike. Reportedly, nearly half the spike-specific TCRs target unmutated variant regions.

Pooling of second doses given at about 4 or about 12 weeks was done. Germline V gene data show CDR1 as SGHRS and CDR2 as YFSETQ. Trimming cost V 2 bases and J 3 bases, with 17 bases left between them. The length of the CDR3 is 16 residues. About this clone itself: Its antigen is as yet unknown.

TCRdb keeps only in-frame clones here, not all; method: immunoSEQ multiplex PCR. The sample has around 65,000 clones; roughly 80% are singletons. This clonotype was obtained from an adult who received the AZD1222 COVID-19 vaccine. Specimen: peripheral blood, collected 28 days after the second AZD1222 dose. The chain links TRBV5-1 to TRBJ2-5; the D is unclear. CDR3 DNA: TGCGCCAGCAGCTTCGGTCGTCGTGGATCCGAAGAGACCCAGTACTTC. This encodes CASSFGRRGSEETQYF. The entire variable domain, with the rest obtained from reference TRBV5-1 and TRBJ2-5, is as follows: KAGVTQTPRYLIKTRGQQVTLSCSPISGHRSVSWYQQTPGQGLQFLFEYFSETQRNKGNFPGRFSGRQFSNSRSEMNVSTLELGDSALYLCASSFGRRGSEETQYFGPGTRLLVL.